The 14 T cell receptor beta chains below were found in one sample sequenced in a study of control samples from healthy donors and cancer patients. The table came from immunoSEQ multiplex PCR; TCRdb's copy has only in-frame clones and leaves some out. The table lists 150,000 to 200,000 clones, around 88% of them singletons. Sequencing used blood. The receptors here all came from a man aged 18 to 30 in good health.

CDR3 region: CASSSQTSSAEKLFF. CDR3 nucleotides: TGTGCCAGCAGCTCCCAGACAAGTTCAGCTGAAAAACTGTTTTTT. V gene TRBV2 combines with J gene TRBJ1-4; D gene unclear. Germline CDR1 SNHLY, CDR2 FYNNEI. The length of the CDR3 is 15 residues. Trimming took off 6 bases at V and 7 bases at J, with 18 bases between the two ends.

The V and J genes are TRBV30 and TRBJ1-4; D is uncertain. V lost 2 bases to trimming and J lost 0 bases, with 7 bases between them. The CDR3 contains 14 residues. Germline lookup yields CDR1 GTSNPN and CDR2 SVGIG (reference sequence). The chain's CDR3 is CAWSSGATNEKLFF. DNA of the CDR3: TGTGCCTGGAGTTCGGGTGCAACTAATGAAAAACTGTTTTTT. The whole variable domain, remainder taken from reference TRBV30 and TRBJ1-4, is SQTIHQWPATLVQPVGSPLSLECTVEGTSNPNLYWYRQAAGRGLQLLFYSVGIGQISSEVPQNLSASRPQDRQFILSSKKLLLSDSGFYLCAWSSGATNEKLFFGSGTQLSVL.

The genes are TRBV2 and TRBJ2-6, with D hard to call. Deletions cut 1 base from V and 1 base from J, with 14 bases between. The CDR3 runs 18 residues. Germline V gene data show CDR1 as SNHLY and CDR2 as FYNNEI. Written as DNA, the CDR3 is TGTGCCAGCAGTGAAGTCGTAATCTGGGATTCTGGGGCCAACGTCCTGACTTTC. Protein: CASSEVVIWDSGANVLTF.

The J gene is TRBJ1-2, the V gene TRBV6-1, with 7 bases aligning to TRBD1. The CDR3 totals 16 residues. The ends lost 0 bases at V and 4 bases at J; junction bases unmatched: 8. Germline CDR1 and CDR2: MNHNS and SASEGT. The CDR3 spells CASSEASQGLGYGYTF. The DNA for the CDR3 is TGTGCCAGCAGTGAAGCATCACAGGGGCTAGGCTATGGCTACACCTTC.

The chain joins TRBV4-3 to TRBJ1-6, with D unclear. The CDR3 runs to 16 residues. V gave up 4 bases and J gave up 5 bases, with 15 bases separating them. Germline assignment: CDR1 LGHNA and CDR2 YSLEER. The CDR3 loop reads CASSPDPEGHNSPLHF. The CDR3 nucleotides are TGCGCCAGCAGCCCGGATCCCGAGGGTCATAATTCACCCCTCCACTTT.

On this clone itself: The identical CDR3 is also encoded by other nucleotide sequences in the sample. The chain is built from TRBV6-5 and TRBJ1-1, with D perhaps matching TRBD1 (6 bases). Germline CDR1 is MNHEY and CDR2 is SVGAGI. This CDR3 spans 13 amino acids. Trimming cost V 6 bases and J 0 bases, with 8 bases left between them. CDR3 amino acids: CASRRGVNTEAFF. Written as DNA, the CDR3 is TGTGCCAGCAGGAGGGGGGTGAACACTGAAGCTTTCTTT.

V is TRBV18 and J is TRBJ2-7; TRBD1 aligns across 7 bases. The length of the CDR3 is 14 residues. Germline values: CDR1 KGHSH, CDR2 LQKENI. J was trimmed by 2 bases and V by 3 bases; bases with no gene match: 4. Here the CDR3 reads CASSPRDRPYEQYF. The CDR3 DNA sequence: TGTGCCAGCTCACCCCGGGACAGACCCTACGAGCAGTACTTC. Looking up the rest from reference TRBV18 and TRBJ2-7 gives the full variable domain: NAGVMQNPRHLVRRRGQEARLRCSPMKGHSHVYWYRQLPEEGLKFMVYLQKENIIDESGMPKERFSAEFPKEGPSILRIQQVVRGDSAAYFCASSPRDRPYEQYFGPGTRLTVT.

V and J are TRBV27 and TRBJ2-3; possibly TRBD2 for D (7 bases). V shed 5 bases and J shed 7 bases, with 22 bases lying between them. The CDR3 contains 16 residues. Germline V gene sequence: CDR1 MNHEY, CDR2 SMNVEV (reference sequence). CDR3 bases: TGTGCCAGCAGTGCGGCGGGGGCCCTAACTACTTATACGCAGTATTTT. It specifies CASSAAGALTTYTQYF.

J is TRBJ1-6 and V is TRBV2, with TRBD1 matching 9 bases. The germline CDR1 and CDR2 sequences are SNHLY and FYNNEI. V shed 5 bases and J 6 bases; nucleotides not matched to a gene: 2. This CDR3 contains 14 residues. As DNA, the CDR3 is TGTGCCAGCAGTAGGGGACAGGGTAATTCACCCCTCCACTTT. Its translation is CASSRGQGNSPLHF.

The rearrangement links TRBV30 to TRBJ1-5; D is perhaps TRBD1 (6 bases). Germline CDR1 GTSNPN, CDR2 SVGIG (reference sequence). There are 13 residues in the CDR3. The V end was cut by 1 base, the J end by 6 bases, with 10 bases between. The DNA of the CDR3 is TGTGCCTGGAGTGAACAGGGCGGTCAGCCCCAGCATTTT. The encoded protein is CAWSEQGGQPQHF. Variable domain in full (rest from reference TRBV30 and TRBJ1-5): SQTIHQWPATLVQPVGSPLSLECTVEGTSNPNLYWYRQAAGRGLQLLFYSVGIGQISSEVPQNLSASRPQDRQFILSSKKLLLSDSGFYLCAWSEQGGQPQHFGDGTRLSIL.

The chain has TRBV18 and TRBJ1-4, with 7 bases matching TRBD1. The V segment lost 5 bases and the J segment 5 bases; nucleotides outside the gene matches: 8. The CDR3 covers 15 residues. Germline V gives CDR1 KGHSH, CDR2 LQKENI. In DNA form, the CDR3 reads TGTGCCAGCTCAAGCGACAGGGTCCCGAATGAAAAACTGTTTTTT. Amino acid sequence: CASSSDRVPNEKLFF.

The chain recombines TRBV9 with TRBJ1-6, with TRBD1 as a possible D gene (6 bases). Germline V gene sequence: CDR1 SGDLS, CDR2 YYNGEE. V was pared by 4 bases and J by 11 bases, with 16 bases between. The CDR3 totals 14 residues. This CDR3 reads CASSPQGIETPLHF. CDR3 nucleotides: TGTGCCAGCAGCCCACAGGGTATAGAGACACCCCTCCACTTT. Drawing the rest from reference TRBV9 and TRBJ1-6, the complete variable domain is DSGVTQTPKHLITATGQRVTLRCSPRSGDLSVYWYQQSLDQGLQFLIQYYNGEERAKGNILERFSAQQFPDLHSELNLSSLELGDSALYFCASSPQGIETPLHFGNGTRLTVT.

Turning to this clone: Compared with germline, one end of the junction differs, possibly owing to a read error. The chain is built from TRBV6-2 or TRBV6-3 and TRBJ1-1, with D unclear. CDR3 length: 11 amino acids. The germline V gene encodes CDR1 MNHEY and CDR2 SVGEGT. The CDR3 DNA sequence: TGTGCCAGCAGTTCGACCCGGTTAGCGGTCTTT. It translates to CASSSTRLAVF.

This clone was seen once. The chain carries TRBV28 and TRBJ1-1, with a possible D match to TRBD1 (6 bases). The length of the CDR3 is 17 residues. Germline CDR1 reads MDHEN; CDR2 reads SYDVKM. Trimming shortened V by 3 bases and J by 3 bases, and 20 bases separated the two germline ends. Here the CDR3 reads CASSLTTGKVSYTEAFF. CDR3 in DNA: TGTGCCAGCAGTTTGACCACAGGGAAGGTGTCGTACACTGAAGCTTTCTTT.